A selection of T cell receptor beta chains follows, all from one sample in a study of T cells in localized non-small cell lung cancer. The table came from immunoSEQ multiplex PCR; TCRdb's copy has only in-frame clones and leaves some out. This table has about 91,000 clones, 87% appearing once. The sample was peripheral blood, taken before any cancer treatment. These receptors were taken from a man aged 40 to 70 with stage I squamous cell lung carcinoma. CDR3s include the opening cysteine and the closing phenylalanine or tryptophan. D genes are given only for firm matches. Where a row states a size, it is once, few, many or the class of an expanded clone; other rows omit it.

cdr3_length,j_call,v_call,d_call,clone_size,cdr3_aa,cdr3_nt
15,TRBJ2-1,TRBV7-9,.,.,CASRPTGGEYNEQFF,TGTGCCAGCAGGCCCACGGGCGGGGAATACAATGAGCAGTTCTTC
15,TRBJ1-4,TRBV2,TRBD1,once,CASSPGQGSGEKLFF,TGTGCCAGCAGCCCGGGACAGGGGAGTGGTGAAAAACTGTTTTTT
16,TRBJ2-3,TRBV7-6,TRBD2,.,CASSPGLAGWADTQYF,TGTGCCAGCAGCCCCGGACTAGCGGGGTGGGCAGATACGCAGTATTTT
13,TRBJ2-7,TRBV10-3,.,.,CAISESGGGEQYF,TGTGCCATCAGTGAGTCAGGGGGGGGAGAGCAGTACTTC
13,TRBJ1-5,TRBV5-5,.,.,CASSLAEGQPQHF,TGTGCCAGCAGCTTGGCAGAGGGTCAGCCCCAGCATTTT
14,TRBJ2-3,TRBV7-3,.,.,CASSLSFQSDTQYF,TGTGCCAGCAGCTTATCGTTCCAGTCGGATACGCAGTATTTT
12,TRBJ1-2,TRBV19,TRBD1,.,CASSIWDRDYTF,TGTGCCAGTAGTATCTGGGACAGGGACTACACCTTC
16,TRBJ2-7,TRBV10-3,.,.,CAIGQNWNLSWDEQYF,TGTGCCATCGGACAGAACTGGAACCTTTCCTGGGACGAGCAGTACTTC
16,TRBJ2-5,TRBV6-1,TRBD2,once,CASSVQVAGRHETQYF,TGTGCCAGCAGTGTTCAGGTAGCGGGGAGGCATGAGACCCAGTACTTC
15,TRBJ2-7,TRBV4-3,TRBD1,.,CASSQPGTGGGEQYF,TGCGCCAGCAGCCAGCCCGGGACAGGGGGCGGGGAGCAGTACTTC
12,TRBJ2-3,TRBV6-6,.,.,CASSPDRDTQYF,TGTGCCAGCAGCCCTGACAGGGATACGCAGTATTTT
14,TRBJ1-2,TRBV28,.,.,CASSFGGRSYGYTF,TGTGCCAGCAGTTTCGGAGGGCGCAGCTATGGCTACACCTTC
12,TRBJ1-3,TRBV19,.,once,CASIGPGNTIYF,TGTGCCAGTATAGGGCCTGGAAACACCATATATTTT
14,TRBJ2-2,TRBV28,.,.,CASTTGSNTGELFF,TGTGCCAGCACCACGGGATCGAACACCGGGGAGCTGTTTTTT
17,TRBJ1-3,TRBV4-1,.,.,CASSQGTRLHSGNTIYF,TGCGCCAGCAGCCAAGGGACACGCTTACACTCTGGAAACACCATATATTTT
15,TRBJ2-7,TRBV5-4,.,.,CASSLRLGLGYEQYF,TGTGCCAGCAGCTTGCGACTAGGCTTGGGCTACGAGCAGTACTTC
14,TRBJ1-1,TRBV30,.,.,CAWNPRGKNTEAFF,TGTGCCTGGAATCCCCGGGGTAAGAACACTGAAGCTTTCTTT
12,TRBJ1-2,TRBV2,.,.,CASSDYPGIKRF,TGTGCCAGCAGTGACTACCCAGGGATTAAGAGATTC
15,TRBJ2-6,TRBV28,.,once,CASSSLTRGANVLTF,TGTGCCAGCAGCAGCTTGACCCGTGGGGCCAACGTCCTGACTTTC
14,TRBJ2-7,TRBV5-1,TRBD1,.,CASGSRQGGYEQYF,TGCGCCAGCGGATCTAGACAGGGCGGCTACGAGCAGTACTTC
15,TRBJ2-5,TRBV5-6,TRBD2,.,CATTLSRGGTETQYF,TGTGCCACGACCCTCTCGCGGGGGGGCACCGAGACCCAGTACTTC
16,TRBJ1-5,TRBV2,.,.,CASSYKGKYSNQPQHF,TGTGCCAGCAGTTATAAGGGAAAGTATAGCAATCAGCCCCAGCATTTT